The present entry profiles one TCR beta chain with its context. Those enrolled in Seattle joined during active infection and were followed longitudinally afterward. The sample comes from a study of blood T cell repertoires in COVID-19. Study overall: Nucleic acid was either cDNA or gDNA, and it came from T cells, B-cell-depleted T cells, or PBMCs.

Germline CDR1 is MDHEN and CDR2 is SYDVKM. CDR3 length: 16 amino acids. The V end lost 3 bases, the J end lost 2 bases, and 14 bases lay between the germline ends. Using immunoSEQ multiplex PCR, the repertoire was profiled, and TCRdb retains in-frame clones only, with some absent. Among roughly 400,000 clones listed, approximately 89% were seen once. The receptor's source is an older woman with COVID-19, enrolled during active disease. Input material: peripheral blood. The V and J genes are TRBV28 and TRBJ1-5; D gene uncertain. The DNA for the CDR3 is TGTGCCAGCAGTTTCCGAGGATTGGTCGGCAATCAGCCCCAGCATTTT. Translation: CASSFRGLVGNQPQHF.